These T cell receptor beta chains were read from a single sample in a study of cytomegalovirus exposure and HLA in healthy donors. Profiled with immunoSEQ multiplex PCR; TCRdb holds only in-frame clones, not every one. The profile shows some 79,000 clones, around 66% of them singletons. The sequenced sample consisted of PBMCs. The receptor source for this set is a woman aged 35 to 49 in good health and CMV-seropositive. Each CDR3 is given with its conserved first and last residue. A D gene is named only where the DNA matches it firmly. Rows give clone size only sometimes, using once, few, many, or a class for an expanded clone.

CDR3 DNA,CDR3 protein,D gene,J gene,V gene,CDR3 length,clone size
TGCGCCAGCAGCCAAGAAGCTGGTTATAGCGGGAGTGGCTACGAGCAGTACTTC,CASSQEAGYSGSGYEQYF,TRBD2,TRBJ2-7,TRBV4-3,18,.
TGTGCCAGCAGCTTAGTAGGCACCGGGACAGGGGGCTACGAGCAGTACTTC,CASSLVGTGTGGYEQYF,TRBD1,TRBJ2-7,TRBV7-2,17,.
TGTGCCAGCAGCGTCGGGACTAGCGGGGCGAATGAGCAGTTCTTC,CASSVGTSGANEQFF,TRBD2,TRBJ2-1,TRBV9,15,.
TGTGCCAGCAGTTTATTTCCCCACTACGAGCAGTACTTC,CASSLFPHYEQYF,.,TRBJ2-7,TRBV27,13,.
TGCAGCGTTGCCCAGACACATACCCAATCCTACGAGCAGTACTTC,CSVAQTHTQSYEQYF,.,TRBJ2-7,TRBV29-1,15,.
TGTGCCAGCAGCGCGGGACTAGGAGCCGTGGTGAGGGGTAAAGAGACCCAGTACTTC,CASSAGLGAVVRGKETQYF,TRBD2,TRBJ2-5,TRBV9,19,.
TGTGCCAGCAGTTTATGGGAGGACTCCTACGAGCAGTACTTC,CASSLWEDSYEQYF,.,TRBJ2-7,TRBV28,14,.
TGTGCCAGCAGTGGACAGGCGTCACAGCCCCAGCATTTT,CASSGQASQPQHF,TRBD1,TRBJ1-5,TRBV6-5,13,.
TGTGCCAGCAGCCCGACCGGGAATACGCAGTATTTT,CASSPTGNTQYF,.,TRBJ2-3,TRBV11-2,12,.
TGTGCCAGCAGTTTACTAGCGGGAGGTTACAATGAGCAGTTCTTC,CASSLLAGGYNEQFF,TRBD2,TRBJ2-1,TRBV6-4,15,.
TGTGCCAGCAATCGGGGTCGCACTGAAGCTTTCTTT,CASNRGRTEAFF,.,TRBJ1-1,TRBV2,12,few
TGCGCCAGCAGCTTGATGGGACAGGGTCTGGACGAGCAGTACTTC,CASSLMGQGLDEQYF,TRBD1,TRBJ2-7,TRBV5-1,15,once
TGTGCCAGCAGCCTACAGGGGGTGGAAGCTTTCTTT,CASSLQGVEAFF,TRBD1,TRBJ1-1,TRBV7-9,12,.
TGTGCCAGCATGCAGGACAGGGAAGGTGGAAAGACCCAGTACTTC,CASMQDREGGKTQYF,TRBD1,TRBJ2-5,TRBV2,15,.
TGTGCCAGCAGCCCGGGGGACAGGGTGGGCTATGGCTACACCTTC,CASSPGDRVGYGYTF,TRBD1,TRBJ1-2,TRBV7-6,15,few
TGTGCCAGCAGTTCGCCCGGGACACAGGGTTATGGCTACACCTTC,CASSSPGTQGYGYTF,.,TRBJ1-2,TRBV27,15,few
TGTGCCGGACAGACAGCCTCGAACACTGAAGCTTTCTTT,CAGQTASNTEAFF,.,TRBJ1-1,TRBV28,13,.
TGTGCCAGTAGTAGTATCGGGACTAGCGGAGGGGAACCCTCTGGGGCCAACGTCCTGACTTTC,CASSSIGTSGGEPSGANVLTF,TRBD2,TRBJ2-6,TRBV19,21,.
TGTGCCAGCAGTAGAGGGGGAAACTACGAGCAGTACTTC,CASSRGGNYEQYF,.,TRBJ2-7,TRBV27,13,.
TGTGCCAGCAGCCCTCGACAGGGCCTAGGGTCCCGGGAAGCTTTCTTT,CASSPRQGLGSREAFF,TRBD1,TRBJ1-1,TRBV7-2,16,.
TGCGCCAGCAGCTTGCGCGGGGGCGGCTACAATGAGCAGTTCTTC,CASSLRGGGYNEQFF,.,TRBJ2-1,TRBV5-1,15,.
TGTGCCAGCAGGTCGGGACTAAACTATGGCTACACCTTC,CASRSGLNYGYTF,.,TRBJ1-2,TRBV28,13,.
TGTGCCAGCAGCCGGACAGAAGAGACCCAGTACTTC,CASSRTEETQYF,.,TRBJ2-5,TRBV5-5,12,.
TGTGCCAGTAGTCCGAGACTAGCTTCCCGGGGCACAGATACGCAGTATTTT,CASSPRLASRGTDTQYF,TRBD2,TRBJ2-3,TRBV19,17,.
TGTGCCAGCAGCTCACCCCAACAGGGGGCATACTATGGCTACACCTTC,CASSSPQQGAYYGYTF,TRBD1,TRBJ1-2,TRBV5-4,16,.
TGTGCCAGCTCACCAAGGCAGGGGGTTCAAGAGACCCAGTACTTC,CASSPRQGVQETQYF,TRBD1,TRBJ2-5,TRBV18,15,.
TGCGCCAGCAGCCAAGCGGCAAGGGGGCTGGGAGAGCAGTACTTC,CASSQAARGLGEQYF,TRBD1,TRBJ2-7,TRBV4-3,15,.
TGTGCCAGCAGTAGCAGGGGCGTGGCAGATACGCAGTATTTT,CASSSRGVADTQYF,.,TRBJ2-3,TRBV28,14,.
TGTGCCAGCAGTCAGACTAGCGGGAGGACCTACAATGAGCAGTTCTTC,CASSQTSGRTYNEQFF,TRBD2,TRBJ2-1,TRBV27,16,few
TGTGCCAGCAGCCCGCGGACCACCGAAGGGGGCGAGCAGTACTTC,CASSPRTTEGGEQYF,.,TRBJ2-7,TRBV5-5,15,once
TGTGCCAGCAGCTCTAGACAGGGGGGCAACGAGCAGTACTTC,CASSSRQGGNEQYF,TRBD1,TRBJ2-7,TRBV7-9,14,.
TGCGCCAGCAGCCAAGGTGGTGCGGGAAGAGATACGCAGTATTTT,CASSQGGAGRDTQYF,.,TRBJ2-3,TRBV4-3,15,few
TGTGCCAGCAGCCATGATACAGGGGCTGGAAACACCATATATTTT,CASSHDTGAGNTIYF,TRBD1,TRBJ1-3,TRBV7-2,15,.
TGTGCCAGCTCACCCCAGGGGTCGAGAACTGAAGCTTTCTTT,CASSPQGSRTEAFF,.,TRBJ1-1,TRBV18,14,.
TGTGCCAGCAGCTCCAAAAGCGGGTCCGGCACAGATACGCAGTATTTT,CASSSKSGSGTDTQYF,.,TRBJ2-3,TRBV5-4,16,.
TGTGCCAGCAGCAGTAAGACTAGCGGGGCTAGGATAGATGAGCAGTTCTTC,CASSSKTSGARIDEQFF,.,TRBJ2-1,TRBV21-1,17,.
TGTGCCTCTGGGAGGACAACTAATGAAAAACTGTTTTTT,CASGRTTNEKLFF,.,TRBJ1-4,TRBV7-9,13,.
TGTGCCAGCAGCCCAGGGTTTAATTCACCCCTCCACTTT,CASSPGFNSPLHF,.,TRBJ1-6,TRBV25-1,13,.
TGCGCCAGCAGCTTGGCCCCGGGTCCAGAGACTGAAGCTTTCTTT,CASSLAPGPETEAFF,.,TRBJ1-1,TRBV5-1,15,.
TGTGCCAGCAGTGGGGGGACAGGGCTCAATCGGCCCCAGCATTTT,CASSGGTGLNRPQHF,TRBD1,TRBJ1-5,TRBV6-1,15,.
TGTGCCAGCAGTCCCCGTCCAGGGGTGAACACTGAAGCTTTCTTT,CASSPRPGVNTEAFF,.,TRBJ1-1,TRBV27,15,.
TGTGCCAGCAGCGTAGAGTGGGGAGACACTGAAGCTTTCTTT,CASSVEWGDTEAFF,.,TRBJ1-1,TRBV9,14,.
TGTGCCAGCAGCCCGGGGACAGCAAACTATGGCTACACCTTC,CASSPGTANYGYTF,TRBD1,TRBJ1-2,TRBV7-9,14,.
TGTGCAAGTCGCTTAGTACAATCGGGGAGGACCTACAATGAGCAGTTCTTC,CASRLVQSGRTYNEQFF,.,TRBJ2-1,TRBV12-2,17,few
TGTGCCAGCAGCTCACAGGGAGGGTATGAGCCCCAGCATTTT,CASSSQGGYEPQHF,.,TRBJ1-5,TRBV5-6,14,medium-sized
TGTGCCAGCAGCCCCCCGGGGTCAAATGAAAAACTGTTTTTT,CASSPPGSNEKLFF,.,TRBJ1-4,TRBV28,14,.
TGTGCCAGCAGCTTAATTTTTGCGTTGGTAGATACGCAGTATTTT,CASSLIFALVDTQYF,.,TRBJ2-3,TRBV7-2,15,.
TGTGCCACCTACCCGGGTACGAACACCGGGGAGCTGTTTTTT,CATYPGTNTGELFF,.,TRBJ2-2,TRBV28,14,.
TGTGCCAGCAGCCCAAGCTGGACCGGGGAGCTGTTTTTT,CASSPSWTGELFF,.,TRBJ2-2,TRBV7-2,13,.